This passage covers 15 T cell receptor beta chains from one sample sequenced in a study of shared clonotypes between healthy human individuals. The protocol was immunoSEQ multiplex PCR, while the TCRdb copy is restricted to in-frame clones and leaves out a portion. The table includes over 1.4 million clones, approximately 96% detected once. The sequencing input was naive CD4+ T cells sorted from blood. As for subset: CD45RA+ positively selected. The receptor set was obtained from a man aged 30 to 45 in good health.

V gene TRBV14 combines with J gene TRBJ2-3; D possibly corresponds to TRBD2 (6 bases). CDR1 and CDR2 (germline): SGHDN, FVKESK. This CDR3 is 16 amino acids long. With 2 bases removed from V and 3 bases from J, the gap between germline ends came to 15 bases. CDR3 protein: CASSQPIAGRTDTQYF. DNA for the CDR3: TGTGCCAGCAGCCAACCTATTGCAGGGAGGACAGATACGCAGTATTTT.

The CDR3 DNA is TGCGCCAGCAGCCCGGAGAGCGTATACACAGATACGCAGTATTTT. Its protein product is CASSPESVYTDTQYF. The chain couples TRBV5-1 to TRBJ2-3; D remains unclear. The CDR3 is 15 residues long. V was pared by 4 bases and J by 2 bases, with 14 bases between. Germline-derived CDR1 and CDR2 are SGHRS and YFSETQ.

The J gene is TRBJ1-1, the V gene TRBV14; unclear D gene. V lost 1 base and J lost 1, with 4 bases in between. From germline, CDR1 is SGHDN and CDR2 FVKESK. CDR3 length: 13 amino acids. CDR3 region: CASSQVWNTEAFF. The CDR3 DNA follows: TGTGCCAGCAGCCAAGTGTGGAACACTGAAGCTTTCTTT.

The V call is TRBV28, the J call TRBJ2-2, with TRBD1 identical over 7 bases. The CDR3 sequence is 13 residues long. V lost 11 bases and J lost 4; bases outside the gene matches: 7. Germline CDR1 MDHEN, CDR2 SYDVKM. DNA of the CDR3: TGTGCCGAGAGGGACAGAGTCACCGGGGAGCTGTTTTTT. Translated: CAERDRVTGELFF.

This rearrangement joins TRBV5-1 to TRBJ2-1; D is unclear. CDR1 SGHRS and CDR2 YFSETQ come from the germline V gene. Trimming took off 0 bases at V and 0 bases at J, with 13 bases between the two ends. The CDR3 is 17 amino acids. The CDR3 reads CASSLEERPSSYNEQFF. DNA for the CDR3: TGCGCCAGCAGCTTGGAGGAGCGACCTAGCTCCTACAATGAGCAGTTCTTC.

The rearrangement links TRBV2 to TRBJ1-1, with a possible D match to TRBD1 (6 bases). This CDR3 spans 14 amino acids. Trimming removed 7 bases from V and 0 bases from J, with 12 bases in between. CDR1 is SNHLY, CDR2 FYNNEI, per germline. This chain's CDR3 is CASKGGRLNTEAFF. CDR3 in DNA: TGTGCCAGCAAGGGGGGAAGGTTGAACACTGAAGCTTTCTTT.

This rearrangement joins TRBV28 to TRBJ2-7; TRBD2 agrees at 9 bases. CDR3 size: 16 residues. CDR1 is MDHEN and CDR2 is SYDVKM in the germline V gene. The trim removed 7 bases at V and 5 bases at J, leaving 15 bases unmatched. The CDR3: CASTSFSAGGTHEQYF. CDR3 DNA: TGTGCCAGCACCTCATTTTCGGCGGGAGGGACCCACGAGCAGTACTTC.

This chain connects TRBV6-1 to TRBJ1-1; possibly TRBD1 for D (5 bases). CDR3 length: 13 residues. Trimming removed 8 bases from V and 6 bases from J, with 16 bases in between. Germline V gene lookup returns CDR1 MNHNS and CDR2 SASEGT. The DNA for the CDR3 is TGTGCCAGCCGTTTGGTAAGGGGCTCTGAAGCTTTCTTT. Protein product: CASRLVRGSEAFF.

This clone was found once. The rearrangement joins TRBV29-1 to TRBJ2-1; D is perhaps TRBD2 (6 bases). V lost 6 bases to trimming and J lost 0 bases, with 12 bases between them. Germline V lookup: CDR1 SQVTM, CDR2 ANQGSEA. The CDR3 has 14 residues. The CDR3 spells CSVELASSYNEQFF. The CDR3 DNA sequence: TGCAGCGTGGAGCTAGCGAGCTCCTACAATGAGCAGTTCTTC.

V gene TRBV11-1 combines with J gene TRBJ2-2, with TRBD1 matching 9 bases. This CDR3 has 17 residues. V lost 2 bases to trimming and J lost 1 base; unmatched junction nucleotides: 5. Germline-derived CDR1 and CDR2 are SGHAT and FQDESV (reference sequence). DNA of the CDR3: TGTGCCAGCAGCTTAACCCGGACAGGGGTGAACACCGGGGAGCTGTTTTTT. This gives the protein CASSLTRTGVNTGELFF.

This chain links TRBV5-1 with TRBJ2-5, with D possibly being TRBD1 (5 bases). The germline CDR1 and CDR2 sequences are SGHRS and YFSETQ. Trimming removed 1 base at V and 1 base at J, with 8 bases between. This CDR3 is 14 amino acids long. CDR3 sequence (DNA): TGCGCCAGCAGCTTGATGACAGTCCAAGAGACCCAGTACTTC. Its translation is CASSLMTVQETQYF.

The gene calls are TRBV19 and TRBJ1-1, with D unresolved. Germline assignment: CDR1 LNHDA and CDR2 SQIVND (reference sequence). Between the trimmed V and J ends, which lost 1 base and 0 bases, there was a span of 9 bases. The CDR3 is made up of 15 amino acids. As DNA, the CDR3 is TGTGCCAGTAGTATAGGGCGGTGGATGAACACTGAAGCTTTCTTT. As protein: CASSIGRWMNTEAFF.

V and J are TRBV7-9 and TRBJ2-7; the D call may be TRBD1 or TRBD2 (5 bases each). The CDR3 sequence is 14 residues long. Germline V gene lookup returns CDR1 SEHNR and CDR2 FQNEAQ (reference sequence). The ends were cut back, 3 bases at V and 3 bases at J, with 12 bases in the middle. The CDR3 spells CASSFGTADYEQYF. For the CDR3, the DNA is TGTGCCAGCAGCTTCGGGACGGCAGACTACGAGCAGTACTTC.

The chain couples TRBV7-2 to TRBJ1-1; no reliable D call. Germline V gene lookup returns CDR1 SGHTA and CDR2 FQGNSA. This CDR3 has 14 amino acids. Trimming left V 0 bases short and J 4 bases short, with 9 bases between. This chain's CDR3 is CASSLARRATEAFF. The CDR3 bases are TGTGCCAGCAGCTTAGCCCGAAGGGCCACTGAAGCTTTCTTT.

The chain couples TRBV28 to TRBJ2-7; no reliable D call. This CDR3 region has 10 residues. V was pared by 10 bases and J by 6 bases, with 10 bases between. Germline assignment: CDR1 MDHEN and CDR2 SYDVKM. The DNA of the CDR3 is TGTGCCACCGGCTTTTTCGAGCAGTACTTC. Amino acids: CATGFFEQYF.